The rows below give T cell receptor beta chains drawn from one sample of a study of long-term antiretroviral therapy in people with HIV. Only in-frame clones appear in the TCRdb table, and some are missing; sequencing was by immunoSEQ multiplex PCR. The repertoire consists of 13,000 or so clones, with 75% to 85% occurring once and the leading ten covering roughly 13%. The source was unsorted PBMCs, collected 3.2 years before starting antiretroviral therapy. These receptors were taken from a middle-aged man with HIV. Both conserved end residues are part of each CDR3. The D gene is left open where the match is weak. Clone size is given for some rows only: seen once, a few or many times, or a class if the clone is expanded.

d_call j_call v_call clone_size cdr3_aa cdr3_nt
TRBD1 TRBJ1-1 TRBV5-1 - CASSPRQGDRAEAFF TGCGCCAGCAGCCCTCGACAGGGCGACAGGGCTGAAGCTTTCTTT
- TRBJ1-4 TRBV9 - CASSVEPSTEATNEKLFF TGTGCCAGCAGCGTAGAACCTTCCACGGAGGCAACTAATGAAAAACTGTTTTTT
- TRBJ2-2 TRBV7-3 - CASRSSSTGELFF TGTGCCAGCAGATCATCTAGTACCGGGGAGCTGTTTTTT
- TRBJ1-5 TRBV11-2 - CASSLGTDYSNQPQHF TGTGCCAGCAGCTTAGGGACAGACTATAGCAATCAGCCCCAGCATTTT
- TRBJ1-4 TRBV6-1 few CASSESFGGGAEKLFF TGTGCCAGCAGTGAAAGCTTCGGGGGTGGGGCTGAAAAACTGTTTTTT
- TRBJ1-5 TRBV5-1 - CASSLQPNQPQHF TGCGCCAGCAGCTTACAGCCTAATCAGCCCCAGCATTTT
TRBD1 TRBJ2-7 TRBV6-6 - CASSYAGGYEQYF TGTGCCAGCAGTTATGCAGGGGGCTACGAGCAGTACTTC
TRBD1 TRBJ2-5 TRBV18 - CASSPGQGETQYF TGTGCCAGCTCACCGGGACAGGGGGAGACCCAGTACTTC
TRBD1 TRBJ2-6 TRBV30 - CAWSVDRGLSGANVLTF TGTGCCTGGAGTGTCGACAGGGGGCTGTCTGGGGCCAACGTCCTGACTTTC
- TRBJ1-3 TRBV27 few CASSLSMGSSGNTIYF TGTGCCAGCAGTTTATCGATGGGGAGCTCTGGAAACACCATATATTTT
TRBD1 TRBJ1-2 TRBV29-1 - CSVQGGTGVGYTF TGCAGCGTCCAGGGGGGGACAGGGGTTGGCTACACCTTC
- TRBJ1-2 TRBV5-4 - CASSLEGRINYGYTF TGTGCCAGCAGCTTGGAGGGCAGAATTAACTATGGCTACACCTTC
- TRBJ2-2 TRBV7-9 medium-sized CASSLAAGALTGELFF TGTGCCAGCAGCTTAGCTGCGGGGGCCCTTACCGGGGAGCTGTTTTTT
- TRBJ2-3 TRBV27 - CASSLFFADTQYF TGTGCCAGCAGTTTATTCTTTGCAGATACGCAGTATTTT
TRBD1 TRBJ2-2 TRBV6-5 - CASSLLGQGAFRELFF TGTGCCAGCAGTTTATTGGGACAGGGGGCGTTCAGGGAGCTGTTTTTT
TRBD1 TRBJ2-1 TRBV4-1 - CASSQPRQGYNEQFF TGCGCCAGCAGCCAACCCAGACAGGGCTACAATGAGCAGTTCTTC
TRBD1 TRBJ2-3 TRBV7-9 - CASRTGQGGDTQYF TGTGCCAGCAGAACAGGACAGGGTGGAGATACGCAGTATTTT
- TRBJ1-4 TRBV28 - CASSPDGGNEKLFF TGTGCCAGCAGTCCGGACGGGGGAAATGAAAAACTGTTTTTT
- TRBJ2-3 TRBV11-3 - CASSTDGPGTQYF TGTGCCAGCAGCACCGACGGGCCCGGTACGCAGTATTTT
- TRBJ1-1 TRBV30 - CAWNLGQVNTEAFF TGTGCCTGGAACTTGGGCCAGGTGAACACTGAAGCTTTCTTT
- TRBJ1-6 TRBV25-1 - CASSETGRVDSPLHF TGTGCCAGCAGTGAGACGGGCAGGGTTGATTCACCCCTCCACTTT
TRBD2 TRBJ2-1 TRBV7-3 - CASSLAGGLNEQFF TGTGCCAGCAGCTTAGCGGGGGGGCTGAATGAGCAGTTCTTC
- TRBJ1-2 TRBV12-5 few CASGLALQVEYGYTF TGTGCTAGTGGTTTGGCCCTACAAGTTGAGTATGGCTACACCTTC
- TRBJ2-7 TRBV7-3 - CASSAGLGREQYF TGTGCCAGCAGCGCCGGACTGGGGCGCGAGCAGTACTTC
- TRBJ2-2 TRBV14 - CASSRGTGELFF TGTGCCAGCAGCCGGGGAACCGGGGAGCTGTTTTTT
- TRBJ2-7 TRBV28 few CASTATSYEQYF TGTGCCAGCACAGCTACGTCCTACGAGCAGTACTTC
- TRBJ1-1 TRBV6-6 - CASSPRATEAFF TGTGCCAGCAGTCCAAGGGCCACTGAAGCTTTCTTT
- TRBJ2-3 TRBV5-1 - CASSSGPMSGTDTQYF TGCGCCAGCAGCTCAGGACCGATGTCTGGCACAGATACGCAGTATTTT
- TRBJ1-1 TRBV28 - CASRPVNTEAFF TGTGCCAGCAGACCGGTGAACACTGAAGCTTTCTTT
- TRBJ2-7 TRBV10-1 - CASSGGGPTPYEQYF TGCGCCAGCAGTGGGGGCGGACCCACTCCCTACGAGCAGTACTTC
- TRBJ1-2 TRBV5-6 few CASSLRGGTYLAGTF TGTGCCAGCAGCTTAAGAGGTGGGACCTACCTGGCGGGCACCTTC
- TRBJ2-1 TRBV6-5 - CASSSHDRNEQFF TGTGCCAGCAGTTCTCATGACAGGAATGAGCAGTTCTTC
- TRBJ1-2 TRBV6-6 - CASSQLTGYGYTF TGTGCCAGCAGCCAGCTCACGGGCTATGGCTACACCTTC
- TRBJ1-2 TRBV6-6 - CASSYGTSYGYTF TGTGCCAGCAGTTACGGGACTTCCTATGGCTACACCTTC
- TRBJ2-2 TRBV5-3 - CARMAGELFF TGTGCCAGAATGGCCGGGGAGCTGTTTTTT
TRBD1 TRBJ1-6 TRBV5-8 - CASILRTGNGYSPLHF TGTGCCAGCATCCTTAGGACAGGGAATGGGTATTCACCCCTCCACTTT
- TRBJ2-3 TRBV19 - CASSTAGDTQYF TGTGCCAGTAGTACGGCTGGAGATACGCAGTATTTT
TRBD1 TRBJ1-1 TRBV6-1 - CASSGTDRVYTEAFF TGTGCCAGCAGTGGGACGGACAGGGTGTACACTGAAGCTTTCTTT
- TRBJ1-6 TRBV21-1 - CASSFQNRGTYNSPLHF TGTGCCAGCAGCTTCCAAAACAGGGGGACCTATAATTCACCCCTCCACTTT
- TRBJ1-1 TRBV2 - CASSELGNTEAFF TGTGCCAGCAGTGAACTGGGGAACACTGAAGCTTTCTTT